This entry describes one T cell receptor beta chain. This sample is drawn from a study of cytomegalovirus exposure and HLA in healthy donors. For the study at large: Earlier, 100 million to 120 million unique TCR beta sequences were recovered from about 200 million T cells by an analysis.

Germline V lookup: CDR1 GTSNPN, CDR2 SVGIG (reference sequence). The CDR3 is made up of 14 amino acids. The junction had 3 bases not matched to a gene; V was cut back by 1 base and J by 6 bases. 60 Vbeta and 13 Jbeta primers were used in PCR. Clones were sequenced by immunoSEQ multiplex PCR, and TCRdb holds only the in-frame ones, with some missing. Among about 170,000 clones listed, 82% were seen once. This receptor was taken from a girl aged 2-10 years in good health and CMV-seropositive. Material for sequencing was PBMCs. The chain has TRBV30 and TRBJ1-4; TRBD1 matches at 9 bases. CDR3: CAWSDRDRDEKLFF. The CDR3 DNA is TGTGCCTGGAGTGACCGGGACAGGGATGAAAAACTGTTTTTT.